This passage covers 22 T cell receptor beta chains from one sample sequenced in a study of blood T cell repertoires in COVID-19. Profiled with immunoSEQ multiplex PCR; TCRdb holds only in-frame clones, not every one. The sample includes 200,000 to 300,000 clones, around nine tenths of them seen just once. Sequencing input: PBMCs or T cells enriched from blood (not recorded which). All receptors derive from a woman in her twenties or thirties with acute COVID-19.

V usage is TRBV4-1 and J usage is TRBJ2-1; D is perhaps TRBD1 (6 bases). The V gene lost 4 bases and the J gene lost 9 bases, with 16 bases spanning the gap. The CDR3 extends over 14 amino acids. In germline, CDR1 is MGHRA, CDR2 YSYEKL. The DNA of the CDR3 is TGCGCCAGCAGCCTCGAACTGGGGGCCAGTGAGCAGTTCTTC. Its protein is CASSLELGASEQFF.

This clone appeared a single time. The rearrangement joins TRBV7-2 to TRBJ2-2; 7 bases fit TRBD2. V lost 2 bases and J lost 6; bases outside the gene matches: 6. In germline, CDR1 is SGHTA, CDR2 FQGNSA. The CDR3 consists of 15 residues. CDR3 protein: CASSLPGRGSGELFF. As DNA, the CDR3 is TGTGCCAGCAGCTTACCGGGGCGGGGGTCCGGGGAGCTGTTTTTT.

The gene calls are TRBV7-9 and TRBJ2-7; D gene unclear. Germline V gene lookup returns CDR1 SEHNR and CDR2 FQNEAQ (reference sequence). V was clipped by 3 bases and J by 4 bases, with 7 bases between them. This CDR3 is 12 amino acids long. CDR3 DNA: TGTGCCAGCAGCTTCGAGCTATACGAGCAGTACTTC. Residues: CASSFELYEQYF.

The rearrangement joins TRBV27 to TRBJ1-4; maybe TRBD1 (6 bases). The CDR3 has 12 residues. The V and J ends lost 5 bases and 13 bases respectively, with 14 bases between them. Germline loops: CDR1 MNHEY, CDR2 SMNVEV (reference sequence). CDR3 nucleotide sequence: TGTGCCAGCAGTCGGCCAGGGGTGGGACTGTTTTTT. Its protein product is CASSRPGVGLFF.

The rearrangement links TRBV4-3 to TRBJ2-5; 7 bases map to TRBD1. The CDR3 has 15 amino acids. Germline V gene sequence: CDR1 LGHNA, CDR2 YSLEER. Trimming cost V 3 bases and J 2 bases; bases outside gene matches: 6. The CDR3, as DNA: TGCGCCAGCAGCCAGGGGACAGCCGTTCAAGAGACCCAGTACTTC. Translation: CASSQGTAVQETQYF.

The V gene is TRBV19, the J gene TRBJ1-1, with D uncertain. The CDR3 is 12 amino acids. The V gene lost 8 bases and the J gene lost 4 bases, with 11 bases spanning the gap. Germline V lookup: CDR1 LNHDA, CDR2 SQIVND (reference sequence). The CDR3 nucleotides read TGTGCCAGTGCCTCGGGGATCACTGAAGCTTTCTTT. It yields the protein CASASGITEAFF.

The V and J genes are TRBV6-5 and TRBJ1-2; 7 bases agree with TRBD1. The germline CDR1 and CDR2 sequences are MNHEY and SVGAGI. Trimming took 0 bases from V and 3 from J; bases not matched to a gene: 4. The CDR3 extends over 15 amino acids. The DNA for the CDR3 is TGTGCCAGCAGTTACTCCCGGGACAGAGACTATGGCTACACCTTC. Protein: CASSYSRDRDYGYTF.

The chain employs TRBV5-1 and TRBJ2-3; 9 nucleotides line up with TRBD1. The CDR3 runs to 15 residues. The V gene end was trimmed by 6 bases and the J gene end by 6 bases; junction bases not matched to a gene: 11. CDR1 and CDR2 from the germline V gene are SGHRS and YFSETQ. CDR3 nucleotides: TGCGCCAGCACCCTTCCACAGGGGGCGACGGATACGCAGTATTTT. As protein: CASTLPQGATDTQYF.

As for this clone: Additional DNA sequences in this sample encode the identical CDR3. CDR3 sequence: CASSYSGQGYEQYF. The CDR3 nucleotides read TGTGCCAGCAGTTACTCGGGACAGGGCTACGAGCAGTACTTC. The chain recombines TRBV6-5 with TRBJ2-7; TRBD1 matches 9 bases. Germline lookup yields CDR1 MNHEY and CDR2 SVGAGI. This CDR3 is 14 amino acids long. V shed 0 bases, J shed 3 bases, and the junction held 0 bases outside the gene matches.

The chain is built from TRBV6-1 and TRBJ1-2; possibly TRBD1 for D (5 bases). The CDR3 length is 14 residues. V gave up 0 bases and J gave up 3 bases, with 8 bases separating them. Per germline, CDR1 MNHNS and CDR2 SASEGT. This chain's CDR3 is CASSEAGRDYGYTF. The CDR3 region has the DNA TGTGCCAGCAGTGAAGCGGGCAGGGACTATGGCTACACCTTC.

The chain employs TRBV3-1 (or the pseudogene TRBV3-2) and TRBJ1-3; 11 bases are a match to TRBD1. Germline CDR1 is LGHDT and CDR2 is YNNKEL (reference sequence). V lost 4 bases and J lost 4; bases outside the gene matches: 3. This CDR3 spans 15 amino acids. DNA for the CDR3: TGTGCCAGCAGCCGTGGGACAGGGGGGGGAAACACCATATATTTT. Translating it yields CASSRGTGGGNTIYF.

V is TRBV19 and J is TRBJ1-2, with 8 bases fitting TRBD1. The ends lost 7 bases at V and 2 bases at J; junction bases unmatched: 3. This CDR3 contains 13 residues. Germline CDR1 reads LNHDA; CDR2 reads SQIVND (reference sequence). The CDR3 DNA reads as TGTGCCAGTACCCGGACAGGGAACTATGGCTACACCTTC. Amino acids: CASTRTGNYGYTF.

The V and J genes are TRBV2 and TRBJ1-4, with D maybe TRBD1 (5 bases). The CDR3 is 16 amino acids. CDR1 is SNHLY, CDR2 FYNNEI, per germline. Trimming cost V 6 bases and J 0 bases, with 14 bases left between them. The CDR3 nucleotides read TGTGCCAGCAGGACCGGGGGGGTAGCAACTAATGAAAAACTGTTTTTT. Translating it yields CASRTGGVATNEKLFF.

The chain carries TRBV3-1 (or the pseudogene TRBV3-2) and TRBJ2-7; D might be TRBD1 (6 bases). V lost 0 bases and J lost 7, with 13 bases in between. The length of the CDR3 is 14 residues. Germline CDR1 and CDR2: LGHDT and YNNKEL (reference sequence). This CDR3 is CASSQDFRGREQYF. For the CDR3, the DNA is TGTGCCAGCAGCCAAGATTTCAGGGGTCGAGAGCAGTACTTC.

This sequence joins TRBV5-4 and TRBJ2-1; 7 bases are a match to TRBD1. CDR1 is SGHNT and CDR2 is YYREEE in the germline V gene (reference sequence). This CDR3 has 13 amino acids. V shed 1 base and J 8 bases; nucleotides not matched to a gene: 3. The CDR3 loop reads CASSLSTGDEQFF. Written as DNA, the CDR3 is TGTGCCAGCAGCTTGTCTACAGGGGATGAGCAGTTCTTC. The full variable domain, completed using reference TRBV5-4 and TRBJ2-1, is ETGVTQSPTHLIKTRGQQVTLRCSSQSGHNTVSWYQQALGQGPQFIFQYYREEENGRGNFPPRFSGLQFPNYSSELNVNALELDDSALYLCASSLSTGDEQFFGPGTRLTVL.

The chain employs TRBV4-2 and TRBJ1-5; D gene ambiguous. This CDR3 spans 17 amino acids. Germline lookup yields CDR1 LGHNA and CDR2 YNFKEQ. V was clipped by 1 base and J by 1 base, with 14 bases between them. CDR3: CASSQGSGYESNQPQHF. CDR3 in DNA: TGTGCCAGCAGCCAAGGTTCGGGGTACGAAAGCAATCAGCCCCAGCATTTT.

The genes are TRBV5-1 and TRBJ2-1; 9 bases map to TRBD2. Trimming took 4 bases from V and 6 from J; bases not matched to a gene: 5. The length of the CDR3 is 14 residues. The germline V gene encodes CDR1 SGHRS and CDR2 YFSETQ. CDR3 nucleotide sequence: TGCGCCAGCAGCAGGGGGACTAGCCCCAATGAGCAGTTCTTC. Its translation: CASSRGTSPNEQFF. The entire variable domain, with the rest obtained from reference TRBV5-1 and TRBJ2-1, is as follows: KAGVTQTPRYLIKTRGQQVTLSCSPISGHRSVSWYQQTPGQGLQFLFEYFSETQRNKGNFPGRFSGRQFSNSRSEMNVSTLELGDSALYLCASSRGTSPNEQFFGPGTRLTVL.

In its sample, this clone was seen a few times. The J gene is TRBJ1-1, the V gene TRBV6-1; tentative D call: TRBD1 (5 bases). Germline V gene data show CDR1 as MNHNS and CDR2 as SASEGT. Deletions cut 2 bases from V and 1 base from J, with 5 bases between. The CDR3 runs 13 residues. In DNA, the CDR3 is TGTGCCAGCAGTGAACAGGGGAACACTGAAGCTTTCTTT. Its protein is CASSEQGNTEAFF.

This sequence joins TRBV29-1 and TRBJ2-7; maybe TRBD1 (6 bases). The CDR3 runs to 12 residues. Deletions cut 3 bases from V and 6 bases from J, with 12 bases between. Germline-derived CDR1 and CDR2 are SQVTM and ANQGSEA. CDR3 DNA sequence: TGCAGCGTTGATTGGGCAGGGGCCGAGCAGTACTTC. Residues: CSVDWAGAEQYF.

The rearrangement joins TRBV19 to TRBJ1-4; 7 bases map to TRBD1. V gave up 5 bases and J gave up 0 bases; unmatched junction bases: 9. Germline V lookup: CDR1 LNHDA, CDR2 SQIVND (reference sequence). This CDR3 has 17 residues. This CDR3 is CASSQTGMIPTNEKLFF. The DNA of the CDR3 is TGTGCCAGTAGTCAGACAGGGATGATACCAACTAATGAAAAACTGTTTTTT. The whole variable domain, filled in from reference TRBV19 and TRBJ1-4, reads DGGITQSPKYLFRKEGQNVTLSCEQNLNHDAMYWYRQDPGQGLRLIYYSQIVNDFQKGDIAEGYSVSREKKESFPLTVTSAQKNPTAFYLCASSQTGMIPTNEKLFFGSGTQLSVL.

The chain recombines TRBV18 with TRBJ1-3; D not resolved. The CDR3 is 16 residues long. V shed 3 bases and J shed 4 bases, with 16 bases lying between them. Germline CDR1 reads KGHSH; CDR2 reads LQKENI. The CDR3 sequence: CASSPSREPSGNTIYF. As DNA, the CDR3 is TGTGCCAGCTCACCTTCGAGAGAGCCATCCGGAAACACCATATATTTT. Looking up the rest from reference TRBV18 and TRBJ1-3 gives the full variable domain: NAGVMQNPRHLVRRRGQEARLRCSPMKGHSHVYWYRQLPEEGLKFMVYLQKENIIDESGMPKERFSAEFPKEGPSILRIQQVVRGDSAAYFCASSPSREPSGNTIYFGEGSWLTVV.

The V and J genes are TRBV21-1 and TRBJ2-4; no DNA check was done on the table's D call, TRBD2. TRBV21-1 is marked as a pseudogene. The CDR3 is made up of 20 amino acids. The CDR3 protein is CASSLTSVLVGSTAKNIQYF. The CDR3 nucleotides are TGTGCCAGCAGCTTGACCAGCGTCTTGGTTGGTTCTACTGCCAAAAACATTCAGTACTTC.